This is a list of T cell receptor beta chains from one sample in a study of immune evolution from preneoplasia to lung adenocarcinoma. Data came from immunoSEQ multiplex PCR; TCRdb stores just in-frame clones and leaves some out. The table records about 6,300 clones, about 80% of them present only once. The source material was FFPE minimally invasive lung adenocarcinoma tissue. Source of these receptors: a person in their sixties or seventies with lung adenocarcinoma. Both conserved end residues are part of each CDR3. D genes are given only for firm matches. The size of a clone is reported for some rows only, either as once, few or many, or as a class for expanded clones.

d_gene	abundance	v_gene	j_gene	CDR3nt	CDR3aa
-	-	TRBV6-6	TRBJ2-5	TGTGCCAGCAGTTACGGGGTGTGGGGAGAGACCCAGTACTTC	CASSYGVWGETQYF
-	-	TRBV5-1	TRBJ1-5	TGCGCCAGCAGCTTGGAGGGTCTTCAGCCCCAGCATTTT	CASSLEGLQPQHF
-	few	TRBV28	TRBJ1-1	TGTGCCAGCAGTATAGAACAGGTTGAAGCTTTCTTT	CASSIEQVEAFF
TRBD1	-	TRBV2	TRBJ2-3	TGTGCCAGCAGCGGGACAGGGGTGACGGATACGCAGTATTTT	CASSGTGVTDTQYF
-	-	TRBV28	TRBJ1-1	TGTGCCAGCAGTTTAGTTCAGACTAACCTTGAAGCTTTCTTT	CASSLVQTNLEAFF
-	-	TRBV6-6	TRBJ1-1	TGTGCCAGCAGTTACGGCGTTAAGGCTTTCTTT	CASSYGVKAFF
-	-	TRBV30	TRBJ2-2	TGTGCCTGGAGTGTATTAGGGGCCAACACCGGGGAGCTGTTTTTT	CAWSVLGANTGELFF
-	-	TRBV29-1	TRBJ1-2	TGCAGCGTCGGGGACGATGGCTACACCTTC	CSVGDDGYTF
TRBD1	-	TRBV13	TRBJ1-4	TGTGCCAGCAGCCCCAGGGGGATGTATGAAAAACTGTTTTTT	CASSPRGMYEKLFF
-	-	TRBV2	TRBJ2-5	TGTGCCACCAGAGGGGACTCAGAGACCCAGTACTTC	CATRGDSETQYF
-	-	TRBV2	TRBJ2-7	TGTGCCTCATTTCGGGACACCCCCTACGAGCAGTACTTC	CASFRDTPYEQYF
-	-	TRBV2	TRBJ2-5	TGTGCCAGCGTGTTGAAGGGGACCCAGTACTTC	CASVLKGTQYF
TRBD2	-	TRBV10-3	TRBJ2-7	TGTGCCATCAGGGTTGCCAGCGGGAAGGGCGAGCAGTACTTC	CAIRVASGKGEQYF
TRBD1	-	TRBV19	TRBJ1-1	TGTGCCAGTAGTATATTCCGGGACAGTTCGAACACTGAAGCTTTCTTT	CASSIFRDSSNTEAFF
TRBD1	-	TRBV9	TRBJ1-1	TGTGCCAGCAGCGTTGGGGCAGGGGGTTCTTTGTACACTGAAGCTTTCTTT	CASSVGAGGSLYTEAFF
-	-	TRBV7-2	TRBJ1-2	TGTGCCAGCAGCTTAGACCGCGGGAGTGCTCGTGGCTACACCTTC	CASSLDRGSARGYTF
-	-	TRBV7-8	TRBJ2-3	TGTGCCAGCAGCTTAGAGACTGGAAACACAGATACGCAGTATTTT	CASSLETGNTDTQYF
-	-	TRBV28	TRBJ1-5	TGTGCCAGCCCTCCTCCTGGGACGGCCGGGGATAGCAATCAGCCCCAGCATTTT	CASPPPGTAGDSNQPQHF
TRBD1	few	TRBV6-1	TRBJ2-2	TGTGCCAGCACTAACAGGGGCCCCGGGGAGCTGTTTTTT	CASTNRGPGELFF
-	once	TRBV18	TRBJ2-1	TGTGCCAGCTCACCATCTAGCGCCCACGGCTCCTACAATGAGCAGTTCTTC	CASSPSSAHGSYNEQFF
-	-	TRBV18	TRBJ1-1	TGTGCCAGCTCACCCCTAAACTCTGGGGCCAGGACGTACACTGAAGCTTTCTTT	CASSPLNSGARTYTEAFF
-	-	TRBV19	TRBJ1-4	TGTGCCAGTACTGCCTGGGGTGAAAAACTGTTTTTT	CASTAWGEKLFF
-	-	TRBV29-1	TRBJ1-1	TGCAGCGTTCGGCAGGGAGAAATCTGGACTGAAGCTTTCTTT	CSVRQGEIWTEAFF
TRBD1	-	TRBV6-5	TRBJ2-2	TGTGCCAGCAATCCCGGACAGGCGAACACCGGGGAGCTGTTTTTT	CASNPGQANTGELFF
-	-	TRBV20-1	TRBJ2-1	TGCAGTGGTGGGGGTTGGGGTGAGCAGTTCTTC	CSGGGWGEQFF
TRBD2	-	TRBV11-2	TRBJ2-1	TGTGCCAGCAGCTTAGGAGGCGGGAGTTACAATGAGCAGTTCTTC	CASSLGGGSYNEQFF
TRBD1	-	TRBV4-1	TRBJ1-5	TGCGCCAGCAGCCTAGGACAGGGGGCCAAACAGCCCCAGCATTTT	CASSLGQGAKQPQHF
-	-	TRBV2	TRBJ2-7	TGTGCCAGCCTAAGACGGCGGCAGTACTTC	CASLRRRQYF
-	-	TRBV5-6	TRBJ1-4	TGTGCCAGCACCAATATGGGGAATGAAAAACTGTTTTTT	CASTNMGNEKLFF
-	-	TRBV9	TRBJ2-7	TGTGCCAGCAGCCCAACGACTAACTCCTACGAGCAGTACTTC	CASSPTTNSYEQYF
-	few	TRBV7-9	TRBJ1-5	TGTGCCAGCAGCTTAGCGTCGGACGGCCATCAGCCCCAGCATTTT	CASSLASDGHQPQHF
-	few	TRBV6-1	TRBJ1-5	TGTGCCAGCAAAGGACAGTCCAATCAGCCCCAGCATTTT	CASKGQSNQPQHF
-	-	TRBV6-4	TRBJ2-7	TGTGCCAGCAGTGAGGACAGAGCTTACGAGCAGTACTTC	CASSEDRAYEQYF
-	-	TRBV2	TRBJ2-7	TGTGCCAGCAGGATTTTTGGCTACGAGCAGTACTTC	CASRIFGYEQYF
-	few	TRBV6-6	TRBJ2-3	TGTGCCAGCAGTTATGACACATCCACAGATACGCAGTATTTT	CASSYDTSTDTQYF
TRBD2	-	TRBV7-9	TRBJ2-1	TGTGCCAGCAGCTTAGGAAGACTAGCGGGTGCAAATGAGCAGTTCTTC	CASSLGRLAGANEQFF
-	-	TRBV9	TRBJ1-1	TGTGCCAGCAGCGTAGGGGAGGGGATGTCGGGAGCTTTCTTT	CASSVGEGMSGAFF
-	-	TRBV11-2	TRBJ2-5	TGTGCCAGCAGCCCCCAAGAGACCCAGTACTTC	CASSPQETQYF
-	-	TRBV6-1	TRBJ1-3	TGTGCCAGCAGGCCGACTACAAGCTCTGGAAACACCATATATTTT	CASRPTTSSGNTIYF
TRBD2	-	TRBV10-3	TRBJ2-5	TGTGCCATCAGTGACGGGGCTAGCGGAGAGACCCAGTACTTC	CAISDGASGETQYF
TRBD1	-	TRBV2	TRBJ1-1	TGTGCCAGCAGTGGACAGGGTATGGGCACTGAAGCTTTCTTT	CASSGQGMGTEAFF
-	-	TRBV20-1	TRBJ2-7	TGCAGTGCTCGGCAGGAATACGAGCAGTACTTC	CSARQEYEQYF
-	few	TRBV7-2	TRBJ1-1	TGTGCCAGCAGCTTGAGGGGCGATAACACTGAAGCTTTCTTT	CASSLRGDNTEAFF
-	-	TRBV6-1	TRBJ1-5	TGTGCCAGCAAGAGGAGGGCGCACAATCAGCCCCAGCATTTT	CASKRRAHNQPQHF
-	-	TRBV5-1	TRBJ2-2	TGCGCCAGCGCCCCGAAGAACACCGGGGAGCTGTTTTTT	CASAPKNTGELFF
-	-	TRBV6-1	TRBJ1-1	TGTGCCAGCATCCTCGGGACGGGTTGGCCTGAAGCTTTCTTT	CASILGTGWPEAFF
-	-	TRBV4-1	TRBJ2-1	TGCGCCAGCAGCCAAGATGGGACATGGGGACCCTACAATGAGCAGTTCTTC	CASSQDGTWGPYNEQFF
TRBD2	-	TRBV19	TRBJ2-3	TGTGCCAGTAGTATGCCAGCGGGACTCTCAGATACGCAGTATTTT	CASSMPAGLSDTQYF
TRBD1	few	TRBV7-3	TRBJ2-1	TGTGCCAGCAGCCCCGGGACAGGGGGCCTAATGTGGAACAATGAGCAGTTCTTC	CASSPGTGGLMWNNEQFF
TRBD1	-	TRBV6-1	TRBJ2-7	TGTGCCAGCAGTCCGACAGGGTTCATCTCCGAGCAGTACTTC	CASSPTGFISEQYF
TRBD2	-	TRBV18	TRBJ2-3	TGTGCCAGCTCACCACCTACGGGGGGGCGTAGGACAGATACGCAGTATTTT	CASSPPTGGRRTDTQYF
-	-	TRBV5-6	TRBJ1-3	TGTGCCAGCAGCTTGGTAGGGACTGGAAACACCATATATTTT	CASSLVGTGNTIYF
-	few	TRBV30	TRBJ2-3	TGTGCCTGGAGTGATTTTGAGGGCGGGTATACGCAGTATTTT	CAWSDFEGGYTQYF
-	-	TRBV4-1	TRBJ2-2	TGCGCCAGCAGCCAAGATCTTGTCGGGACCTATATTGAGCTGTTTTTT	CASSQDLVGTYIELFF
-	-	TRBV7-2	TRBJ1-4	TGTGCCAGCAGCTTTGACCCTAGGGAGGGAAAACTGTTTTTT	CASSFDPREGKLFF
-	-	TRBV30	TRBJ1-1	TGTGCCTGGAGCCATCTCGGGACTGAAGCTTTCTTT	CAWSHLGTEAFF
-	few	TRBV11-2	TRBJ2-3	TGTGCCAGCAGCTTAGACCGATTGAAGGATACGCAGTATTTT	CASSLDRLKDTQYF
TRBD1	-	TRBV28	TRBJ2-7	TGTGCCAGCATAGGACAGGGGGAAGGCGAGCAGTACTTC	CASIGQGEGEQYF